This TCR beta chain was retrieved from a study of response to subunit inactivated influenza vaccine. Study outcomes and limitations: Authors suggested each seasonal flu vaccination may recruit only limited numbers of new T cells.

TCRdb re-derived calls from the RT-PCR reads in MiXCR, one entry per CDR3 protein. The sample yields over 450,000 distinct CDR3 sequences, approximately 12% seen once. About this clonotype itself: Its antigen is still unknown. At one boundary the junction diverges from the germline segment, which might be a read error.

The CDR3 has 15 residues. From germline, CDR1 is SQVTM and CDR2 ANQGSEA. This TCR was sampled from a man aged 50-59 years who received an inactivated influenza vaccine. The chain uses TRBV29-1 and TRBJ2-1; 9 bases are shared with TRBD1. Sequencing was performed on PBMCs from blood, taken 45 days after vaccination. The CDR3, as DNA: TGCAGCGTTGAAGACCAGGACAGGGGAGGGGATGAGCTGTTCTTC. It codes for CSVEDQDRGGDELFF.